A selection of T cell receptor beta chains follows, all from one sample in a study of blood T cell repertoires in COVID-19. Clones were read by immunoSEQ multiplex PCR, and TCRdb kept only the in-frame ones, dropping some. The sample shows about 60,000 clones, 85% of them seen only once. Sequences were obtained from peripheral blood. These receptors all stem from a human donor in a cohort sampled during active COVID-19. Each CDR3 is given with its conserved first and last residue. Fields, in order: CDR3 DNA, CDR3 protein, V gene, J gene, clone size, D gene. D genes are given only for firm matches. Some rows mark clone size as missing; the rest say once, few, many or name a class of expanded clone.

TGTGCCACCAGCGGGACAGCTAACTATGGCTACACCTTC	CATSGTANYGYTF	TRBV24-1	TRBJ1-2	.	TRBD1
TGTGCCATCACCTCGGGACAGGGAGGCTATGAGCAGTTCTTC	CAITSGQGGYEQFF	TRBV10-3	TRBJ2-1	.	TRBD1
TGTGCCAGCAGCTCGGCAGGGTTGAACACCGGGGAGCTGTTTTTT	CASSSAGLNTGELFF	TRBV7-8	TRBJ2-2	.	.
TGTGCCAGCAGCGAAACAGGGGGCCCCTCCCAAGAGACCCAGTACTTC	CASSETGGPSQETQYF	TRBV7-9	TRBJ2-5	.	TRBD1
TGTGCCAGCAGCCTATCGGGACTTACCTACAATGAGCAGTTCTTC	CASSLSGLTYNEQFF	TRBV3-1/TRBV3-2	TRBJ2-1	.	.
TGTGCCAGCAGTCCCGACAGTAATCAGCCCCAGCATTTT	CASSPDSNQPQHF	TRBV28	TRBJ1-5	.	.
TGTGCCAGCAGCGGACAGAGCACAGATACGCAGTATTTT	CASSGQSTDTQYF	TRBV7-2	TRBJ2-3	few	.
TGTGCCAGTAGCCCCGTGACAGGGGGCGGCTATGGCTACACCTTC	CASSPVTGGGYGYTF	TRBV19	TRBJ1-2	.	TRBD1
TGTGCCAGCAGGAGACAGGGTGGCAATGAGCAGTTCTTC	CASRRQGGNEQFF	TRBV6-5	TRBJ2-1	.	TRBD1
TGTGCCAGCAGCGGGGCCCTTGAAGCTTTCTTT	CASSGALEAFF	TRBV7-8	TRBJ1-1	.	.
TGTGCCAGCAGTTTAACAGGGGCTTCGGGAAACACCATATATTTT	CASSLTGASGNTIYF	TRBV27	TRBJ1-3	.	TRBD1
TGTGCCAGCAATCGGACTAGGACGTTC	CASNRTRTF	TRBV12-3/TRBV12-4	TRBJ2-7	.	TRBD2
TGTGCCAGTCTAGCGGGGGGGCCGGCAGATACGCAGTATTTT	CASLAGGPADTQYF	TRBV19	TRBJ2-3	.	TRBD2
TGTGCCAGCAGCTTACGGGGTTCCTACAATGAGCAGTTCTTC	CASSLRGSYNEQFF	TRBV7-2	TRBJ2-1	.	.
TGCGCCAGCAGCCAAGTCAAAACTAACTATGGCTACACCTTC	CASSQVKTNYGYTF	TRBV4-3	TRBJ1-2	.	.
TGTGCCAGCTCAAAAGAGGAGGGAGAAAAACTGTTTTTT	CASSKEEGEKLFF	TRBV18	TRBJ1-4	.	.
TGTGCCAGCCACTCCGCTAATGAAAAACTGTTTTTT	CASHSANEKLFF	TRBV12-3/TRBV12-4	TRBJ1-4	.	.
TGTGCCAGCGCGCCGGGACAGGGGTTCCGCGAGCAGTACTTC	CASAPGQGFREQYF	TRBV27	TRBJ2-7	.	TRBD1
TGTGCCAGCAGTTATACAGCTAGCGGGGGGGCCTTGGATGAGCAGTTCTTC	CASSYTASGGALDEQFF	TRBV6-2/TRBV6-3	TRBJ2-1	.	TRBD2
TGTGCCAGCAGACTTAGCAGTTCTGGGGCCAACGTCCTGACTTTC	CASRLSSSGANVLTF	TRBV6-4	TRBJ2-6	.	.
TGTGCCAGCAGCGAAGGTGGAGGGGCAATCTATGGCTACACCTTC	CASSEGGGAIYGYTF	TRBV7-8	TRBJ1-2	.	.
TGTGCCATCAGTGATGGGACTAGCGGGGTCTTGGGCACAGATACGCAGTATTTT	CAISDGTSGVLGTDTQYF	TRBV10-3	TRBJ2-3	few	TRBD2
TGTGCCAGCAGGAGAGATGGTGAGGAGCAGTTCTTC	CASRRDGEEQFF	TRBV9	TRBJ2-1	.	.
TGTGCCAGCAGCTCCCAACTAGCGGGGGGGGATACGCAGTATTTT	CASSSQLAGGDTQYF	TRBV7-2	TRBJ2-3	.	TRBD2
TGTGCCAGCAGTGTTTTGGACAGGCCATGGCTGGACACCATATATTTT	CASSVLDRPWLDTIYF	TRBV6-4	TRBJ1-3	once	TRBD1
TGCGCCAGCAGCTTTAGCGGAACCGAGGGGACCCAGTACTTC	CASSFSGTEGTQYF	TRBV5-1	TRBJ2-5	.	.
TGCGCCAGCAGTCCTACCCCGGGGGTGGCCTACGAGCAGTACTTC	CASSPTPGVAYEQYF	TRBV4-1	TRBJ2-7	.	.
TGTGCCAGCAGCTCACGTGCATCGGACTATGGCTACACCTTC	CASSSRASDYGYTF	TRBV7-9	TRBJ1-2	.	.
TGTGCCAGCTCACCGGACTTGAGTGAAAAACTGTTTTTT	CASSPDLSEKLFF	TRBV18	TRBJ1-4	.	.
TGCGCCAGCAGCCACCAGGGGGCCAGTTCACCCCTCCACTTT	CASSHQGASSPLHF	TRBV4-3	TRBJ1-6	.	TRBD1
TGTGCCAGCAGCTTAGTCCTAGAACAGGGGACGGAAGGGAAAGCTTTCTTT	CASSLVLEQGTEGKAFF	TRBV11-3	TRBJ1-1	.	TRBD1
TGTGCCAGCAGCCCGGGGCCAGGGGCCGGTCAGCCCCAGCATTTT	CASSPGPGAGQPQHF	TRBV7-9	TRBJ1-5	.	.
TGTGCCAGCAGCTTAGCCGGGAACACTGAAGCTTTCTTT	CASSLAGNTEAFF	TRBV7-9	TRBJ1-1	few	.
TGTGCCAGTAGTGTACAGGGTTCAGGAAACACCATATATTTT	CASSVQGSGNTIYF	TRBV19	TRBJ1-3	.	.
TGCGCCAGCAGCACGGGACAGCAAGAGGAGACCCAGTACTTC	CASSTGQQEETQYF	TRBV5-1	TRBJ2-5	.	TRBD1
TGTGCCAGCAGCGCTGGGACAGCAGCCTACGAGCAGTACTTC	CASSAGTAAYEQYF	TRBV7-9	TRBJ2-7	.	TRBD1
TGCGCCAGCAGCCATGGAAGTCTAGCACCTTACAATGAGCAGTTCTTC	CASSHGSLAPYNEQFF	TRBV4-1	TRBJ2-1	.	.
TGTGCCAGCTCACCTCGAAGGGTCGCGGGGTCTGAAGCTTTCTTT	CASSPRRVAGSEAFF	TRBV18	TRBJ1-1	.	.
TGTGCCAGCAGTGATTTGAGAAGCGGGGGATTGAGTGGCATTCAGTACTTC	CASSDLRSGGLSGIQYF	TRBV2	TRBJ2-4	.	TRBD2
TGTGCCAGCAGCTTCCAAAGCCCCGATTCACCCCTCCACTTT	CASSFQSPDSPLHF	TRBV9	TRBJ1-6	.	.
TGTGCCAGTAGGGCCGGACAGCCTTATAGCAATCAGCCCCAGCATTTT	CASRAGQPYSNQPQHF	TRBV19	TRBJ1-5	.	.
TGTGCCAGCAGTGTCCCCCGGGGGGCCTATAATGAGCAGTTCTTC	CASSVPRGAYNEQFF	TRBV2	TRBJ2-1	.	.
TGTGCCCTACACGACAGCTCCTACGAGCAGTACTTC	CALHDSSYEQYF	TRBV6-5	TRBJ2-7	.	.
TGTGCCAGCAGCTTAACCCCCGGGGGAAATGAGCAGTTCTTC	CASSLTPGGNEQFF	TRBV7-6	TRBJ2-1	few	.
TGTGCCAGCAGTTACTCGTTCTACAGGAATAGCAATCAGCCCCAGCATTTT	CASSYSFYRNSNQPQHF	TRBV6-2/TRBV6-3	TRBJ1-5	.	.
TGTGCCAGCAGCGTCGCGTTCCAAGAGACCCAGTACTTC	CASSVAFQETQYF	TRBV11-3	TRBJ2-5	.	.